This T cell receptor (beta chain) was recovered during a study of blood T cell repertoires in COVID-19 (dated by TCRdb to the early 2020s). Concerning the study at large: Collaborator samples came from the United States, Italy and Spain and covered acute and convalescent phases of COVID-19. The prospective study material was composed of cDNA or gDNA derived from T cells, B-cell-depleted T cells, or PBMCs. Deeply sampled blood TCRbeta repertoires from subjects exposed to, actively infected with, or recovered from COVID-19 were included in the dataset. The repertoires were released in a freely available public database meant as a resource for research on the immune response to SARS-CoV-2. The samples were drawn from the first 160 participants of the ongoing ImmuneRACE study and from more than 1,000 subjects provided by 6 global collaborators. Sample metadata almost always included a de-identified subject ID, COVID-19 status, age in years and sex. Where available, HLA class I and class II types were obtained from metadata supplied by the sample provider rather than from assay-based typing.

The collaborating institutions used their own protocols to collect whole blood in K2EDTA tubes. For TCRbeta analysis, collaborator samples were shipped as frozen whole blood, as isolated PBMCs, or as DNA extracted from either sample type. TCRbeta CDR3 regions were amplified from genomic DNA using the immunoSEQ Assay, a bias-controlled multiplex PCR. Per the authors' processing: The number of nucleated cells in each sample was estimated by amplification of reference gene primers within the assay. Sequence reads were collapsed and filtered to measure the absolute abundance of every unique TCRbeta CDR3 rearrangement. Productive Simpson clonality was computed per sample as the square root of Simpson's diversity index over productive rearrangements. The table was pulled from immuneACCESS by TCRdb, which kept in-frame rearrangements only. Such tables lose some clones; where checked, under half of the loss comes from unresolved V genes, and the rest has no known cause. V, J and clone size are taken as reported in that table, and D and trimming were inferred from the DNA itself. This sample lists over 200,000 clones; approximately 80% were detected once. In total, the top ten clones hold 25% to 35% of the sample.

A word on this clone: The clone's antigen remains unknown. The record has no base qualities; no much larger clone is one base away.

The full study reports these points: The quantity of clinical and demographic metadata differed by source and by participant and was supplied without curation.

Source material: peripheral blood. The source is a man aged 40-55 years with acute or convalescent COVID-19.

The DNA is as follows: TGTGCCAGCAGCTTGGCACCGCGGGAAGCCTACGAGCAGTACTTC. Translated, this is CASSLAPREAYEQYF. This receptor chain uses TRBV5-5 and TRBJ2-7; TRBD2 is perhaps the D gene, given 6 matching bases. Relative to germline, V is 0 bases shorter and J is 2 bases shorter, with 12 bases between their ends. According to the germline V gene (reference sequence), CDR1 reads SGHKS and CDR2 reads YYEKEE. Measured from the cysteine to the phenylalanine, the CDR3 is 15 residues long. The retained sequence is limited to the CDR3, 45 bases, with the frame set at the first base.